This entry concerns a single T cell receptor beta chain. The target antigen is unknown. A second about 6 to 12 cycle PCR used barcoded and J-beta primers. Via MiXCR, TCRdb re-called the 5' RACE reads, giving one row per CDR3 protein. The sample lists approximately 850,000 distinct CDR3 sequences; roughly 64% were seen once. The sample originates from a study of blood T cells in healthy people across ages. Study-wide results and caveats: Any changes in expanded clonotypes were possibly confounded, as donor CMV status remained unknown. Naive CD4+ cell counts and diversity both ran higher in long-lived than in aged donors. TCR beta diversity, measured per million T cells, fell in a roughly linear way with age.

The CDR3 is 14 residues long. V lost 4 bases and J lost 0, with 8 bases in between. The sequenced material came from blood. The receptor was isolated from a man aged 25-40 years in good health. The chain combines TRBV12-3 or TRBV12-4 with TRBJ2-3; D gene unclear. CDR3 sequence (DNA): TGTGCCAGCAGTTCCAAGGTTAGCACAGATACGCAGTATTTT. Protein: CASSSKVSTDTQYF.